This T cell receptor beta chain originates from a study of shared clonotypes between healthy human individuals. Data came from immunoSEQ multiplex PCR; TCRdb stores just in-frame clones and leaves some out. The sample has more than 850,000 clones; approximately 80% are singletons. The CDR3 runs 14 residues. Trimming left V 5 bases short and J 1 base short, with 11 bases between. Germline V gene data show CDR1 as MNHEY and CDR2 as SMNVEV (reference sequence). The chain uses TRBV27 and TRBJ1-1; no definite D call. The sequencing sample was made of memory CD4+ T cells from PBMCs. The subset: CD45RA-negative fraction. The origin of this receptor is a man aged 18 to 35 in good health. Some clones in this sample may be carry-over from other donors' samples. In DNA form, the CDR3 reads TGTGCCAGCAGTAGATCGGGGAGGAACACTGAAGCTTTCTTT. Protein sequence: CASSRSGRNTEAFF.